The present entry profiles one T cell receptor beta chain with its context. Its antigen is undetermined. This entry belongs to a study of cytomegalovirus exposure and HLA in healthy donors. Overall study context: An earlier analysis identified 117 million unique TCR beta sequences in about 200 million T cells. Regarding the study as a whole: Later analysis associated a missense DCLRE1C variant with TCR beta V- and J-gene trimming.

Both 60 Vbeta primers and 13 Jbeta primers went into the PCR. Libraries were prepared by immunoSEQ multiplex PCR; TCRdb keeps only in-frame clonotypes and omits some of them. In total, the table holds 200,000 or so clones. This CDR3 has 15 residues. V was clipped by 3 bases and J by 0 bases, with 11 bases between them. In germline, CDR1 is LNHDA, CDR2 SQIVND (reference sequence). The V call is TRBV19, the J call TRBJ1-1, with D possibly matching TRBD1 (6 bases). Sequencing was done on a sample of PBMCs. This TCR was recovered from a boy between 10 and 17 years old in good health and CMV-seronegative. CDR3 region: CASSIRQAMNTEAFF. DNA of the CDR3: TGTGCCAGTAGTATTCGACAGGCCATGAACACTGAAGCTTTCTTT.